One sample yielded the 8 T cell receptor beta chains listed below, sequenced in a study of T cells in narcolepsy. Here immunoSEQ multiplex PCR was the method, and the copy in TCRdb shows in-frame clones only, minus some. Among some 25,000 clones listed, 85% were seen once. Sequenced sample: memory (CD45RA-) CD4+ T cells from blood. These receptors were obtained from a human donor in good health.

The V gene is TRBV28, the J gene TRBJ2-1; 10 positions match TRBD2. The V and J ends lost 10 bases and 7 bases, in that order; junction bases with no gene match: 13. In germline, CDR1 is MDHEN, CDR2 SYDVKM. The CDR3 sequence is 15 residues long. This CDR3 is CATKAASGSRNEQFF. The CDR3 DNA reads as TGTGCCACCAAGGCGGCTAGCGGGAGTAGGAATGAGCAGTTCTTC.

This clone appeared once. The V and J genes are TRBV30 and TRBJ1-6; tentative D call: TRBD1 (5 bases). The V end was cut by 3 bases, the J end by 5 bases, with 8 bases between. Germline CDR1 and CDR2: GTSNPN and SVGIG (reference sequence). This CDR3 contains 13 residues. This CDR3 reads CAWRAGHNSPLHF. In nucleotides, the CDR3 is TGTGCCTGGAGGGCAGGGCATAATTCACCCCTCCACTTT.

As regards this clone: This same CDR3 is encoded by further DNA sequences in the sample. V is TRBV18 and J is TRBJ1-1; no reliable D call. Between the trimmed V and J ends, which lost 1 base and 2 bases, there was a span of 5 bases. Germline V gives CDR1 KGHSH, CDR2 LQKENI. The CDR3 loop spans 13 amino acids. The CDR3 loop is CASSPQGNTEAFF. CDR3 sequence (DNA): TGTGCCAGCTCACCACAAGGAAACACTGAAGCTTTCTTT.

This clone was counted once. This rearrangement joins TRBV28 to TRBJ2-5; a weak D match, TRBD2 (6 bases). Looked up from germline, CDR1 is MDHEN and CDR2 is SYDVKM. The CDR3 has 16 residues. Deletions cut 4 bases from V and 3 bases from J, with 18 bases between. This CDR3 is CASSSPTGDVKETQYF. The CDR3 DNA is TGTGCCAGCAGTTCCCCCACGGGGGACGTAAAAGAGACCCAGTACTTC.

This rearrangement joins TRBV5-5 to TRBJ1-4; a weak D match, TRBD1 (5 bases). The CDR3 runs to 15 residues. V gave up 4 bases and J gave up 3 bases, with 13 bases separating them. Per germline, CDR1 SGHKS and CDR2 YYEKEE (reference sequence). As DNA, the CDR3 is TGTGCCAGCAGCCTTGGGACGGCTCCTAATGAAAAACTGTTTTTT. Translating gives CASSLGTAPNEKLFF.

V is TRBV27 and J is TRBJ1-4; D is ambiguous. The CDR3 loop spans 16 amino acids. V dropped 0 bases and J dropped 0 bases, with 8 bases sitting between them. Germline V gene sequence: CDR1 MNHEY, CDR2 SMNVEV (reference sequence). This CDR3 is CASSLSAGSTNEKLFF. The DNA of the CDR3 is TGTGCCAGCAGTTTATCGGCAGGTTCAACTAATGAAAAACTGTTTTTT.

The chain combines TRBV11-2 with TRBJ2-7, with a possible D match to TRBD1 (5 bases). V was pared by 5 bases and J by 4 bases, with 15 bases between. The CDR3 length is 14 residues. CDR1 and CDR2 (germline): SGHAT, FQNNGV. The CDR3 nucleotides read TGTGCCAGCAGCCCCGACAGTAGGAGTTACGAGCAGTACTTC. Translated, it gives CASSPDSRSYEQYF.

The chain employs TRBV6-5 and TRBJ2-7, with a weak D call TRBD2 (6 bases). Germline V gene lookup returns CDR1 MNHEY and CDR2 SVGAGI. The V gene lost 0 bases and the J gene lost 5 bases, with 17 bases spanning the gap. The CDR3 covers 16 residues. The CDR3 nucleotides read TGTGCCAGCAGTTACTCCGGAGGAGGCGCGGGGAACGAGCAGTACTTC. Translating it yields CASSYSGGGAGNEQYF.